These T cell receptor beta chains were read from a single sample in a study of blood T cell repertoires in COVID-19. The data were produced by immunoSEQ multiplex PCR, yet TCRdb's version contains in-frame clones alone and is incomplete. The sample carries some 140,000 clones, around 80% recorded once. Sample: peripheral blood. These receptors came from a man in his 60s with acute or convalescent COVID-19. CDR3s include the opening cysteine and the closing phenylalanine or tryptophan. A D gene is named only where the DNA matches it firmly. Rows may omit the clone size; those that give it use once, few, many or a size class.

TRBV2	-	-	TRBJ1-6	TGTGCCAGCAGGCCAGGGCGTAATTCACCCCTCCACTTT	CASRPGRNSPLHF
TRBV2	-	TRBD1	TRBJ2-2	TGTGCCACCTCGGTCGACAGGGTCAACACCGGGGAGCTGTTTTTT	CATSVDRVNTGELFF
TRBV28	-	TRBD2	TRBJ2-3	TGTGCCAGCAATCTCGCGGGAGGGACCACAGATACGCAGTATTTT	CASNLAGGTTDTQYF
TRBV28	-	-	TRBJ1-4	TGTGCCAGCAGTACCCTGGGGGGGGAGGAAAAACTGTTTTTT	CASSTLGGEEKLFF
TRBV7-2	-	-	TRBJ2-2	TGTGCCAGCAGCTTTAAGCCGGGGTACACCGGGGAGCTGTTTTTT	CASSFKPGYTGELFF
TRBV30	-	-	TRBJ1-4	TGTGCCTGGAGGGTGGCTTCTGAAAAACTGTTTTTT	CAWRVASEKLFF
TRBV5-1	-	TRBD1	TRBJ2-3	TGCGCCAGCAGCACACAGGGGGCAGGAGATACGCAGTATTTT	CASSTQGAGDTQYF
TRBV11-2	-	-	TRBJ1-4	TGTGCCAGCAGCCCCCGGACAGCTAATGAAAAACTGTTTTTT	CASSPRTANEKLFF
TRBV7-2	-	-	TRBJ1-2	TGTGCCAGCAGCTTCCAGGGGATACATGGCTACACCTTC	CASSFQGIHGYTF
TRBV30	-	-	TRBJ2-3	TGTGCCTGGACGGAGGGCTTCCTCACAGATACGCAGTATTTT	CAWTEGFLTDTQYF
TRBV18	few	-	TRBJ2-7	TGTGCCAGCTCACCACTACCCACCCGAGCCGGTTCCCTAGAGCAGTACTTC	CASSPLPTRAGSLEQYF
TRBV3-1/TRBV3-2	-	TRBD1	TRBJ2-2	TGTGCCAGCAGCCAACCAATCCACTCAGACAGGGACCCCGGGGAGCTGTTTTTT	CASSQPIHSDRDPGELFF
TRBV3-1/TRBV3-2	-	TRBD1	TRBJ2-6	TGTGCCAGCAGCCAACTAAGGACAGGGAACTCTGGGGCCAACGTCCTGACTTTC	CASSQLRTGNSGANVLTF
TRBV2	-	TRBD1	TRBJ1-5	TGTGCCAGCAGGCTTACCGGGACAGGGGGACCTAGCAATCAGCCCCAGCATTTT	CASRLTGTGGPSNQPQHF
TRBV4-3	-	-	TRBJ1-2	TGCGCCAGCAGCCAAGATATGGGACAAAGCGGCTACACCTTC	CASSQDMGQSGYTF
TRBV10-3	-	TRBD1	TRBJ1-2	TGTGCCATCAGTGAGTCCCGGACAGGTGAGAACTATGGCTACACCTTC	CAISESRTGENYGYTF
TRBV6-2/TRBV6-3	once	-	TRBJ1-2	TGTGCCAGCAGTTACACCACGACAGGATCGGGCTACACCTTC	CASSYTTTGSGYTF
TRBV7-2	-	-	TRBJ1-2	TGTGCCAGCAGCTTAAACAGGAACGGCTACACCTTC	CASSLNRNGYTF
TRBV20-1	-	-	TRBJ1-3	TGCAGTGTACAGATTGGAAACACCATATATTTT	CSVQIGNTIYF
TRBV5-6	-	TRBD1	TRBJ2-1	TGTGCCAGCAGCTTTCCGGGACAGGGGGCCCTTGAGCAGTTCTTC	CASSFPGQGALEQFF
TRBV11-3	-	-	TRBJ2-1	TGTGCCAGCAGCCGCGGGACTTCTGGTGAGGTCTTC	CASSRGTSGEVF
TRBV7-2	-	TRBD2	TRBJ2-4	TGTGCCAGCAGCCAGGGACTAGCGTGGAACATTCAGTACTTC	CASSQGLAWNIQYF
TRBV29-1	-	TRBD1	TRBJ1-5	TGCAGCGTTCGTACAGGGGGCAATCAGCCCCAGCATTTT	CSVRTGGNQPQHF
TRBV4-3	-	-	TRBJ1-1	TGCGCCAGCAGCCAAGACATGGGTGAGGCCACTGAAGCTTTCTTT	CASSQDMGEATEAFF
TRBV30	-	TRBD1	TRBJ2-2	TGTGCCTGGAGTGCCCAGGGGGCTCGGAACACCGGGGAGCTGTTTTTT	CAWSAQGARNTGELFF
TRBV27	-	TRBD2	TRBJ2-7	TGTGCCAGCAGTTCGGGACTAGCGGGAAGGTACGAGCAGTACTTC	CASSSGLAGRYEQYF
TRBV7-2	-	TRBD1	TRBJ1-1	TGTGCCAGCAGCCAGACAGGGGGCACTGAAGCTTTCTTT	CASSQTGGTEAFF
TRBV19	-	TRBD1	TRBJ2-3	TGTGCCAGTAGTGGGGACAGAAACACAGATACGCAGTATTTT	CASSGDRNTDTQYF
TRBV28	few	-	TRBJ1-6	TGTGCCTCAGTCTGGGGACACAATAATTCACCCCTCCACTTT	CASVWGHNNSPLHF
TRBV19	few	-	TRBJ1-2	TGTGCCAGTAGTATGGGGGGTAACTATGGCTACACCTTC	CASSMGGNYGYTF
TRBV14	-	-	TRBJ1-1	TGTGCCAGCAGCCACAGGGAGAACACTGAAGCTTTCTTT	CASSHRENTEAFF
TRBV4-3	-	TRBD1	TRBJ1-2	TGCGCCAGCAGCCCCGCTACAGGGGGCTATGGCTACACCTTC	CASSPATGGYGYTF
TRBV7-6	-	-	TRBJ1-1	TGTGCCAGCAGCCCTAGGGGGAGCCCACCGTTGAACACTGAAGCTTTCTTT	CASSPRGSPPLNTEAFF
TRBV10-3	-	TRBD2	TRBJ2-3	TGTGCCATCAGTGAAGTAGAGCTCGGGAGGACAGATACGCAGTATTTT	CAISEVELGRTDTQYF
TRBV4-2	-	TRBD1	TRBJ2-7	TGTGCCAGCAGCCAAGATTCGGGACAGGTTACCTACGAGCAGTACTTC	CASSQDSGQVTYEQYF
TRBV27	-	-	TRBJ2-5	TGTGCCAGCAGCCCTCAGCGACCTGAAGAGACCCAGTACTTC	CASSPQRPEETQYF
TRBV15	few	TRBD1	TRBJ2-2	TGTGCCACCAGCAGGTACTTCCGGGACAGTGGCTCCGGGGAGCTGTTTTTT	CATSRYFRDSGSGELFF
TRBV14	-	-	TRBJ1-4	TGTGCCAGCAGCCCGGGGATGGAAAAACTGTTTTTT	CASSPGMEKLFF
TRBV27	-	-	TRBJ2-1	TGTGCCAGCGGGAGCCCTGGAAATGAGCAGTTCTTC	CASGSPGNEQFF
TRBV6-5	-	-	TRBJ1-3	TGTGCCAGCAGTCCCTTGACAGGAAAAGGAAACACCATATATTTT	CASSPLTGKGNTIYF
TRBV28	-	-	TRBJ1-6	TGTGCCAGCAGTCCGCCTGGTACGGGGGGGAGCTCCTATAATTCACCCCTCCACTTT	CASSPPGTGGSSYNSPLHF
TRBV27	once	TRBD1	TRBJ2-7	TGTGCCAGCAGTTTATCCCCCCGCCGGACAGGGAAATCCGAGCAGTACTTC	CASSLSPRRTGKSEQYF
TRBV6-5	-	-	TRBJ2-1	TGTGCCAGCAGTTCCGTGGGGAGAGGTGAGCAGTTCTTC	CASSSVGRGEQFF
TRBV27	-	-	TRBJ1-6	TGTGCCAGCAGTTTTGACGGCAGGTATAATTCACCCCTCCACTTT	CASSFDGRYNSPLHF
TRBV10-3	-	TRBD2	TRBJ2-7	TGTGCCATCGTGACCGGGTTGGGGGCGGGAGGCGAGCAGTACTTC	CAIVTGLGAGGEQYF
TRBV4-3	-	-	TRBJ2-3	TGCGCCAGCAGCCGCGACACCAGCACAGATACGCAGTATTTT	CASSRDTSTDTQYF
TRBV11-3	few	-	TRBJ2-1	TGTGCCAGCAGCTCGGAGGGTAATTCCTACAATGAGCAGTTCTTC	CASSSEGNSYNEQFF
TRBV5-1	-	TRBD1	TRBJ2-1	TGCGCCAGCACCCTGGACAGGGGCGAGCAGTTCTTC	CASTLDRGEQFF
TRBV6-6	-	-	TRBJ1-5	TGTGCCAGCAGTTACTCCGACAGGAATCAGCCCCAGCATTTT	CASSYSDRNQPQHF
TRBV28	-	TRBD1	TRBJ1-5	TGTGCCAGCAGTGTCACCGGGACAGGACGCAATCAGCCCCAGCATTTT	CASSVTGTGRNQPQHF
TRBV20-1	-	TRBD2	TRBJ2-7	TGCAGTGCTAGTTGGGCTAGCGGGAGCTCCAACGAGCAGTACTTC	CSASWASGSSNEQYF